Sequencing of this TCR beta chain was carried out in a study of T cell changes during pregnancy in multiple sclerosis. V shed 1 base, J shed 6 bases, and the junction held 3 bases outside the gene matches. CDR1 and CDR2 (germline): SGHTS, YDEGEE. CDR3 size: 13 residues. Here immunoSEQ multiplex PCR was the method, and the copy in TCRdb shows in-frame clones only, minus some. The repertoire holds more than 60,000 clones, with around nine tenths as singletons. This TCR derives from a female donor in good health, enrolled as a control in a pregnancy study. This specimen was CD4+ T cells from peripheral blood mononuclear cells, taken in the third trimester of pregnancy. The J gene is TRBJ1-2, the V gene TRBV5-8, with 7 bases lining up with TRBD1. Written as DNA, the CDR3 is TGTGCCAGCAGCTTGACAGGGGAAGATGGCTACACCTTC. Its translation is CASSLTGEDGYTF.